This TCR beta chain was identified during a study of T cells after yellow fever vaccination. TCRdb processed the 5' RACE reads anew with MiXCR; each CDR3 protein has one entry. The sample has some 120,000 distinct CDR3 sequences; 13% to 15% are singletons. This clonotype was picked up a small number of times. The CDR3 extends over 14 amino acids. CDR1 and CDR2 from the germline V gene are SGDLS and YYNGEE. Trimming took 3 bases from V and 6 from J, leaving 16 bases between them. This TCR was recovered from a man younger than 30 who received the YFV17D yellow fever vaccine. V and J are TRBV9 and TRBJ2-7; a weak D match, TRBD1 (6 bases). Sequencing was performed on CD8+ T cells sorted from PBMCs, taken 5 days after the yellow fever booster vaccination. The CDR3 is CASSGRDTASEQYF. As DNA, the CDR3 is TGTGCCAGCAGCGGCCGGGACACAGCTTCCGAGCAGTACTTC.